The 20 T cell receptor beta chains reported below all come from one sample, sequenced in a study of response to subunit inactivated influenza vaccine. MiXCR, applied by TCRdb to the RT-PCR reads, yields one record per CDR3 protein. Of approximately 520,000 distinct CDR3 sequences listed, approximately 15% were seen once; the top ten hold around 3%. The input for sequencing was CD4+ T cells sorted from PBMCs, taken less than 30 months after vaccination. The receptor set was obtained from a man in his fifties or sixties who received an inactivated influenza vaccine.

This clonotype appeared many times. V is TRBV4-3 and J is TRBJ1-4; TRBD1 agrees at 8 bases. This CDR3 is built from 19 residues. Germline V lookup: CDR1 LGHNA, CDR2 YSLEER. The ends lost 4 bases at V and 0 bases at J; junction bases unmatched: 13. In DNA form, the CDR3 reads TGCGCCAGCAGCCGGGTCCTCAGGGGGCCGAGCTCAACTAATGAAAAACTGTTTTTT. Translated, it gives CASSRVLRGPSSTNEKLFF.

V gene TRBV9 combines with J gene TRBJ2-3; D possibly matches TRBD1 or TRBD2 (6 bases each). The germline CDR1 and CDR2 sequences are SGDLS and YYNGEE. The V and J ends lost 3 bases and 4 bases respectively, with 15 bases between them. The CDR3 has 15 residues. The CDR3 region has the DNA TGTGCCAGCAGCGGACTAGGGGGGTTGGCAGATACGCAGTATTTT. Translation: CASSGLGGLADTQYF. The full variable domain, completed using reference TRBV9 and TRBJ2-3, is DSGVTQTPKHLITATGQRVTLRCSPRSGDLSVYWYQQSLDQGLQFLIQYYNGEERAKGNILERFSAQQFPDLHSELNLSSLELGDSALYFCASSGLGGLADTQYFGPGTRLTVL.

V gene TRBV4-3 combines with J gene TRBJ1-1, with D possibly matching TRBD1 (5 bases). The germline V gene encodes CDR1 LGHNA and CDR2 YSLEER. The CDR3 has 13 residues. The V end was cut by 2 bases, the J end by 7 bases, with 11 bases between. DNA for the CDR3: TGCGCCAGCAGCCAATTCGAGCAGGGTGAAGCTTTCTTT. It translates to CASSQFEQGEAFF.

This clonotype was counted a few times. The chain links TRBV3-1 to TRBJ2-1; no reliable D call. This CDR3 has 13 residues. Deletions cut 1 base from V and 4 bases from J, with 5 bases between. The germline gives CDR1 LGHDT, CDR2 YNNKEL (reference sequence). The CDR3 loop reads CASSQARYNEQFF. The DNA of the CDR3 is TGTGCCAGCAGCCAAGCTCGATACAATGAGCAGTTCTTC.

The chain couples TRBV7-9 to TRBJ1-6; D gene unclear. The CDR3 contains 14 residues. Germline CDR1 is SEHNR and CDR2 is FQNEAQ (reference sequence). Trimming stripped 4 bases from V and 7 bases from J, with 11 bases between. CDR3 nucleotides: TGTGCCAGCAGCTCACTGGGATTCAATTCACCCCTCCACTTT. Translated: CASSSLGFNSPLHF.

This clonotype has at least ten counts. The rearrangement joins TRBV27 to TRBJ1-2; possibly TRBD1 for D (6 bases). With 6 bases removed from V and 2 bases from J, the gap between germline ends came to 10 bases. CDR1 MNHEY and CDR2 SMNVEV come from the germline V gene (reference sequence). There are 13 residues in the CDR3. The CDR3 DNA reads TGTGCCAGCAGCGGACAGTTGAACTATGGCTACACCTTC. The encoded protein is CASSGQLNYGYTF.

This clonotype was observed a handful of times. The chain is built from TRBV29-1 and TRBJ2-2; 8 nucleotides agree with TRBD1. The trim removed 5 bases at V and 1 base at J, leaving 3 bases unmatched. Per germline, CDR1 SQVTM and CDR2 ANQGSEA. The CDR3 length is 14 residues. The CDR3 nucleotides read TGCAGCGTTTTGGACAGGGAGAACACCGGGGAGCTGTTTTTT. Translating it yields CSVLDRENTGELFF.

There are many counts of this clonotype. The chain has TRBV6-1 and TRBJ1-5; 7 nucleotides match TRBD1. This CDR3 is 14 amino acids long. The junction had 4 bases not matched to a gene; V was cut back by 5 bases and J by 3 bases. The germline CDR1 and CDR2 sequences are MNHNS and SASEGT. CDR3 in amino acids: CASSKTGINQPQHF. In DNA, the CDR3 is TGTGCCAGCAGTAAGACAGGGATCAATCAGCCCCAGCATTTT.

The V and J genes are TRBV5-4 and TRBJ2-2; 8 nucleotides line up with TRBD2. Looked up from germline, CDR1 is SGHNT and CDR2 is YYREEE (reference sequence). This CDR3 is 15 amino acids long. V dropped 5 bases and J dropped 2; count of bases not matched to a gene: 5. CDR3 in amino acids: CASSQRGYNTGELFF. CDR3 coding DNA: TGTGCCAGCAGTCAGCGGGGGTATAACACCGGGGAGCTGTTTTTT.

This clonotype was counted between two and nine times. The genes are TRBV4-3 and TRBJ2-2; the D is unclear. Looked up from germline, CDR1 is LGHNA and CDR2 is YSLEER. The germline V and J ends were trimmed by 4 bases and 7 bases, with 16 bases remaining between them. This CDR3 is 15 amino acids long. The CDR3 DNA reads TGCGCCAGCAGCCCAGGACCGGTGGGGAACGGGGAGCTGTTTTTT. As protein: CASSPGPVGNGELFF.

This clonotype has a handful of counts. V usage is TRBV7-6 and J usage is TRBJ2-2, with D possibly matching TRBD1 (5 bases). Germline-derived CDR1 and CDR2 are SGHVS and FNYEAQ. V shed 0 bases and J shed 0 bases, with 14 bases lying between them. The CDR3 sequence is 18 residues long. The CDR3, as DNA: TGTGCCAGCAGCTTAGCGCTCTCTGACAGAACGAACACCGGGGAGCTGTTTTTT. Residues: CASSLALSDRTNTGELFF.

This rearrangement joins TRBV20-1 to TRBJ2-7; 8 nucleotides agree with TRBD1. This CDR3 region has 15 residues. Looked up from germline, CDR1 is DFQATT and CDR2 is SNEGSKA (reference sequence). Unmatched junction bases numbered 11, after V lost 5 bases and J lost 2 bases. Written as DNA, the CDR3 is TGCAGTGCTCGACCACGACAGGGGATGACCTACGAGCAGTACTTC. Translation: CSARPRQGMTYEQYF.

The chain has TRBV5-6 and TRBJ2-1; 9 bases fit TRBD2. Germline V CDR1 and CDR2: SGHDT, YYEEEE. CDR3 length: 15 residues. Trimming at V came to 4 bases and at J to 5 bases, leaving 7 bases not matched to a gene. CDR3 protein: CASSPWAGGHNEQFF. CDR3 sequence (DNA): TGTGCCAGCAGCCCTTGGGCGGGGGGGCACAATGAGCAGTTCTTC.

This clonotype was seen more than once but under ten times. The V and J genes are TRBV28 and TRBJ2-1, with 10 bases identical to TRBD1. Germline assignment: CDR1 MDHEN and CDR2 SYDVKM. The length of the CDR3 is 13 residues. Trimming cost V 8 bases and J 16 bases; bases outside gene matches: 14. CDR3 protein: CASESAGTGVVFF. The CDR3 DNA sequence: TGTGCCAGCGAGTCCGCCGGGACAGGGGTGGTTTTCTTC.

This sequence joins TRBV7-9 and TRBJ2-2; a possible D gene is TRBD1 (5 bases). Germline values: CDR1 SEHNR, CDR2 FQNEAQ (reference sequence). The CDR3 totals 17 residues. V was shortened by 5 bases and J by 2 bases, with 18 bases between the two germline ends. CDR3 loop: CASSPRPGQPNTGELFF. CDR3 nucleotide sequence: TGTGCCAGCAGCCCCCGTCCAGGACAACCAAACACCGGGGAGCTGTTTTTT.

The rearrangement uses TRBV20-1 and TRBJ2-3; 8 positions match TRBD1. Germline CDR1 reads DFQATT; CDR2 reads SNEGSKA (reference sequence). V lost 4 bases, J lost 3 bases, and 6 bases stayed unmatched. CDR3 length: 14 amino acids. The CDR3 region is CSATGQAGTDTQYF. The DNA for the CDR3 is TGCAGTGCTACGGGACAGGCCGGGACAGATACGCAGTATTTT.

This clonotype came up a few times. The chain links TRBV15 to TRBJ1-5; D call uncertain. The CDR3 sequence is 16 residues long. Germline-derived CDR1 and CDR2 are LNHNV and YYDKDF (reference sequence). V lost 3 bases to trimming and J lost 5 bases, with 17 bases between them. The CDR3 region has the DNA TGTGCCACCAGCAGGCAAAATGGCCTTCCCTATCAGCCCCAGCATTTT. This translates into CATSRQNGLPYQPQHF.

V usage is TRBV4-1 and J usage is TRBJ1-2; D possibly corresponds to TRBD1 (5 bases). Trimming shortened V by 2 bases and J by 5 bases, and 15 bases separated the two germline ends. The germline V gene has CDR1 MGHRA and CDR2 YSYEKL. This CDR3 region has 15 residues. The CDR3 nucleotides read TGCGCCAGCAGCCAAAACCAGGGAGCTGGGTATGGCTACACCTTC. It translates to CASSQNQGAGYGYTF.

V gene TRBV10-3 combines with J gene TRBJ2-5; D remains ambiguous. CDR3 length equals 16 residues. Trimming removed 0 bases at V and 1 base at J, with 12 bases between. Germline loops: CDR1 ENHRY, CDR2 SYGVKD. CDR3 sequence: CAISESAAALQETQYF. The CDR3 region has the DNA TGTGCCATCAGTGAGTCGGCAGCCGCACTCCAAGAGACCCAGTACTTC.

This clonotype came up a few times. V and J are TRBV6-1 and TRBJ2-7; TRBD2 matches at 7 bases. CDR3 length: 15 amino acids. J was trimmed by 3 bases and V by 6 bases; bases with no gene match: 11. The V gene's germline CDR1 is MNHNS and CDR2 SASEGT. The CDR3 DNA is TGTGCCAGCAGCCCTACGGGGGGAGGATTCTACGAGCAGTACTTC. Protein product: CASSPTGGGFYEQYF.